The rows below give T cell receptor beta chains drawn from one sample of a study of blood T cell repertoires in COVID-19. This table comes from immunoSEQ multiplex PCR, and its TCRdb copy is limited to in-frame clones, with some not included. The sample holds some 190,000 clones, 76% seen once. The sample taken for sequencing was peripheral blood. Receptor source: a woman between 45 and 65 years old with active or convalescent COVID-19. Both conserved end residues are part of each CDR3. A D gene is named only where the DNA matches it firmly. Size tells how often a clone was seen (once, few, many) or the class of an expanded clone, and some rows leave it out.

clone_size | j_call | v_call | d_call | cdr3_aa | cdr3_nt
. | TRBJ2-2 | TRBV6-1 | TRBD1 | CASSELLAGGKRELFF | TGTGCCAGCAGTGAATTGTTGGCAGGGGGTAAGCGGGAGCTGTTTTTT
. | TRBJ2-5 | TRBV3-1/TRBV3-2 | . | CASSQVAQGRETQYF | TGTGCCAGCAGCCAAGTCGCTCAGGGTCGAGAGACCCAGTACTTC
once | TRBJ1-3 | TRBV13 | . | CASSIGAGNTIYF | TGTGCCAGCAGCATAGGAGCCGGAAACACCATATATTTT
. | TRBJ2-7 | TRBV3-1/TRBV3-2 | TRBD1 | CASSQLNRGLSYEQYF | TGTGCCAGCAGCCAACTAAACAGGGGCCTCTCCTACGAGCAGTACTTC
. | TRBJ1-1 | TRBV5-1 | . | CASSFTGSHGNTEAFF | TGCGCCAGCAGCTTCACAGGGTCGCACGGAAACACTGAAGCTTTCTTT
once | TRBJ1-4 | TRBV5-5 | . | CASSLGPATNEKLFF | TGTGCCAGCAGCTTGGGTCCAGCAACTAATGAAAAACTGTTTTTT
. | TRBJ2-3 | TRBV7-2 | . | CASSAHVAGRDTQYF | TGTGCCAGCAGCGCCCATGTTGCGGGGCGGGATACGCAGTATTTT
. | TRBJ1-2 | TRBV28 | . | CASSLFLRSQGYTF | TGTGCCAGCAGTTTATTCCTCCGTAGCCAAGGCTACACCTTC
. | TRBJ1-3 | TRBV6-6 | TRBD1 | CASSYSGQPGGNTIYF | TGTGCCAGCAGTTATTCGGGACAGCCGGGTGGAAACACCATATATTTT
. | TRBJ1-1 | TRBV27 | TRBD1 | CASSLYAGQGRNTEAFF | TGTGCCAGCAGTTTATACGCGGGACAGGGACGGAACACTGAAGCTTTCTTT
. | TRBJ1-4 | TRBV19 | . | CASSIPGGGPTNEKLFF | TGTGCCAGTAGTATTCCCGGCGGGGGGCCAACTAATGAAAAACTGTTTTTT
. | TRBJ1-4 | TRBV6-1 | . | CASSERGGAGEKLFF | TGTGCCAGCAGTGAAAGGGGGGGCGCTGGGGAAAAACTGTTTTTT
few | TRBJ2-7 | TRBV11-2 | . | CASSSAPGGFREQYF | TGTGCCAGCAGCTCCGCCCCAGGGGGGTTCAGGGAGCAGTACTTC
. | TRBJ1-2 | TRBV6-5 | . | CASSYSSGANYGYTF | TGTGCCAGCAGTTACTCTTCGGGGGCTAACTATGGCTACACCTTC
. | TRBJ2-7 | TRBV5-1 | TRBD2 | CASSWTSGGYYEQYF | TGCGCCAGCAGCTGGACTAGCGGGGGATACTACGAGCAGTACTTC
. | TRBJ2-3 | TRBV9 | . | CASSLDPRGPTDTQYF | TGTGCCAGCAGCCTAGACCCGCGGGGACCTACAGATACGCAGTATTTT
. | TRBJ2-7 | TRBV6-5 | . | CASSSTVSEQYF | TGTGCCAGCAGTTCCACTGTCTCCGAGCAGTACTTC
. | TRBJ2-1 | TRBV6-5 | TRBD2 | CASSLAGNIRNEQFF | TGTGCCAGCAGCTTAGCGGGAAATATAAGGAATGAGCAGTTCTTC
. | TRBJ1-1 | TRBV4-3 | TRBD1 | CASRQGGVNTEAFF | TGCGCCAGCAGACAGGGGGGGGTGAACACTGAAGCTTTCTTT
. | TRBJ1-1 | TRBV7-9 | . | CASSLVQSMNTEAFF | TGTGCCAGCAGCTTAGTACAGTCGATGAACACTGAAGCTTTCTTT
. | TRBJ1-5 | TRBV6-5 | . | CASSPRALQPQHF | TGTGCCAGCAGCCCCAGGGCGTTGCAGCCCCAGCATTTT
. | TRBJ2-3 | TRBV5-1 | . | CASTLWAGTDTQYF | TGCGCCAGCACCCTTTGGGCGGGAACGGATACGCAGTATTTT
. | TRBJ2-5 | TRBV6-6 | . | CASSYKAGPGTQYF | TGTGCCAGCAGTTACAAAGCAGGGCCAGGGACCCAGTACTTC